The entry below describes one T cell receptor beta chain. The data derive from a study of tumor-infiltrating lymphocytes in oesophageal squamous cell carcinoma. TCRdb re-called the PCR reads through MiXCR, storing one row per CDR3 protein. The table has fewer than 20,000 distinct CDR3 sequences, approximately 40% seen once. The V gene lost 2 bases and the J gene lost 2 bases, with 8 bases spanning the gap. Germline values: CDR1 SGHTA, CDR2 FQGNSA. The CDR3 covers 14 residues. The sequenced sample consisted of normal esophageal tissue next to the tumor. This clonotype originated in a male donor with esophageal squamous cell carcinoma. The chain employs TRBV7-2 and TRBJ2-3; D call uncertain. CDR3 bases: TGTGCCAGCAGCTTAAATGGGAACACAGATACGCAGTATTTT. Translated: CASSLNGNTDTQYF. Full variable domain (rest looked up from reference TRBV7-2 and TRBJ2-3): GAGVSQSPSNKVTEKGKDVELRCDPISGHTALYWYRQSLGQGLEFLIYFQGNSAPDKSGLPSDRFSAERTGGSVSTLTIQRTQQEDSAVYLCASSLNGNTDTQYFGPGTRLTVL.